One TCR beta chain is described in this entry. Its antigen remains unidentified. The entry originates in a study of a mutant IDH1 vaccine in newly diagnosed glioma. V was trimmed by 0 bases and J by 3 bases, leaving 8 bases between them. The germline CDR1 and CDR2 sequences are SEHNR and FQNEAQ (reference sequence). This CDR3 has 15 amino acids. Sequenced by immunoSEQ multiplex PCR; TCRdb stores in-frame clones only, minus some. The sample lists tens of thousands of clones, roughly 82% occurring once. Time point specified: week 5, during vaccination. Each vaccine dose was 300 ug of mutant IDH1 20-mer peptide, with topical imiquimod.

V gene TRBV7-9 combines with J gene TRBJ1-4; TRBD1 is a possible D gene (5 bases). This sequence was found in a young woman with glioma. Some clones in this sample may be carry-over from other donors' samples. The input for sequencing was PBMCs, taken from a glioma patient whose treatment included an IDH1 peptide vaccine. This chain's CDR3 is CASSLAQGSNEKLFF. The CDR3 DNA is TGTGCCAGCAGCTTAGCCCAGGGATCTAATGAAAAACTGTTTTTT.